The next 7 T cell receptor beta chains were all read from a single sample in a study of blood T cell repertoires in COVID-19 (dated by TCRdb to about 2020). Library construction relied on the immunoSEQ multiplex PCR assay. TCRdb stores this immuneACCESS table with in-frame sequences only. Part of the clones is absent; in the studies checked, under half of the shortfall reflects unresolved V genes, and no reason is known for the rest. The sample has 130,000 or so clones on record, roughly 91% of them singletons. The ten largest clonotypes hold under 4.5% of the sample. Sequenced sample: peripheral blood. These TCRs come from a man in his 60s with COVID-19, enrolled during active disease.

The chain employs TRBV5-4 and TRBJ1-2; TRBD1 is a possible D gene (5 bases). Germline assignment: CDR1 SGHNT and CDR2 YYREEE (reference sequence). The CDR3 covers 15 residues. Trimming left V 4 bases short and J 3 bases short, with 16 bases between. CDR3 region: CASSPPQGKDYGYTF. Here the CDR3 DNA reads TGTGCCAGCAGCCCACCTCAGGGAAAGGACTATGGCTACACCTTC.

The gene calls are TRBV7-2 and TRBJ1-1, with D uncertain. Trimming shortened V by 0 bases and J by 11 bases, and 13 bases separated the two germline ends. The CDR3 consists of 13 residues. Germline V gene lookup returns CDR1 SGHTA and CDR2 FQGNSA. The DNA of the CDR3 is TGTGCCAGCAGCTTAGCCCGAGAGGAAACGGCTTTCTTT. The encoded protein is CASSLAREETAFF.

The V call is TRBV2, the J call TRBJ2-5; TRBD2 aligns across 11 bases. J gave up 4 bases and V 7 bases, and 11 bases lay outside the gene matches. In germline, CDR1 is SNHLY, CDR2 FYNNEI. This CDR3 is built from 16 residues. The CDR3 here is CASTSGTSGGSETQYF. DNA for the CDR3: TGTGCCAGCACCTCAGGCACTAGCGGGGGTTCAGAGACCCAGTACTTC.

The V call is TRBV6-5, the J call TRBJ2-3, with D possibly being TRBD1 (6 bases). The CDR3 runs to 15 residues. The germline V and J ends were trimmed by 7 bases and 0 bases, with 14 bases remaining between them. Germline V lookup: CDR1 MNHEY, CDR2 SVGAGI. CDR3 nucleotide sequence: TGTGCCAGCAAGGTACAGGGTTCTAGCACAGATACGCAGTATTTT. It translates to CASKVQGSSTDTQYF.

This clone was found a few times. The chain links TRBV15 to TRBJ1-2; 11 bases match TRBD1. Germline V gene lookup returns CDR1 LNHNV and CDR2 YYDKDF (reference sequence). V gave up 5 bases and J gave up 7 bases; unmatched junction bases: 9. The length of the CDR3 is 15 residues. The DNA of the CDR3 is TGTGCCACCAGCCCGGGGGGACAGGGGGAAGGTGGCTACACCTTC. Protein: CATSPGGQGEGGYTF.

The V call is TRBV4-2, the J call TRBJ1-3, with D possibly matching TRBD1 (5 bases). The CDR3 totals 16 residues. Looked up from germline, CDR1 is LGHNA and CDR2 is YNFKEQ. V was shortened by 1 base and J by 9 bases, with 19 bases between the two germline ends. The CDR3 reads CASSQVNGPMGGTIYF. CDR3 nucleotide sequence: TGTGCCAGCAGCCAAGTTAACGGGCCCATGGGGGGCACCATATATTTT.

This clone has a handful of counts. The chain joins TRBV28 to TRBJ1-1, with TRBD1 matching over 7 bases. Germline V gene sequence: CDR1 MDHEN, CDR2 SYDVKM. With 5 bases clipped from V and 1 base from J, the junction kept 13 bases outside the gene matches. The CDR3 is 17 residues long. CDR3 in amino acids: CASSHPTLDRANTEAFF. In DNA form, the CDR3 reads TGTGCCAGCAGTCACCCCACCCTCGACAGGGCGAACACTGAAGCTTTCTTT. The full variable domain, completed using reference TRBV28 and TRBJ1-1, is DVKVTQSSRYLVKRTGEKVFLECVQDMDHENMFWYRQDPGLGLRLIYFSYDVKMKEKGDIPEGYSVSREKKERFSLILESASTNQTSMYLCASSHPTLDRANTEAFFGQGTRLTVV.